The 30 T cell receptor beta chains in this list originate from one sample, sequenced in a study of control samples from healthy donors and cancer patients. Measured with immunoSEQ multiplex PCR; TCRdb has only the in-frame clones, and not every one. This table holds around 58,000 clones, 90% to 96% found once. Sequenced: blood. The receptors come from a woman aged 18-30 years in good health.

This chain uses TRBV6-2 or TRBV6-3 with TRBJ2-1; TRBD1 might be the D (5 bases). V lost 1 base to trimming and J lost 9 bases, with 10 bases between them. This CDR3 is 13 amino acids long. Germline CDR1 is MNHEY and CDR2 is SVGEGT. Here the CDR3 DNA reads TGTGCCAGCAGTTACTTGGGCAGGGCTGAGCAGTTCTTC. This translates into CASSYLGRAEQFF.

V gene TRBV4-1 combines with J gene TRBJ2-1; tentatively, D is TRBD1 or TRBD2 (5 bases each). The CDR3 covers 14 residues. The germline V gene encodes CDR1 MGHRA and CDR2 YSYEKL. Trimming pared 1 base from V and 9 bases from J, leaving 13 bases between. The CDR3 loop reads CASSQASGAGEQFF. In DNA form, the CDR3 reads TGCGCCAGCAGCCAAGCTTCCGGGGCAGGTGAGCAGTTCTTC.

The V gene is TRBV7-2, the J gene TRBJ1-6; the D gene is possibly TRBD1 (5 bases). Germline CDR1 is SGHTA and CDR2 is FQGNSA. The V end lost 2 bases, the J end lost 9 bases, and 11 bases lay between the germline ends. This CDR3 comprises 14 residues. The CDR3 reads CASSLRGGSSPLHF. CDR3 DNA sequence: TGTGCCAGCAGCTTAAGGGGTGGTAGTTCACCCCTCCACTTT.

The V call is TRBV7-6, the J call TRBJ1-5, with D unresolved. The germline V gene has CDR1 SGHVS and CDR2 FNYEAQ. V lost 1 base, J lost 5 bases, and 6 bases lay in between. The CDR3 sequence is 13 residues long. CDR3 bases: TGTGCCAGCAGCTTAGGGGGTGATCAGCCCCAGCATTTT. Encoded protein: CASSLGGDQPQHF.

This clone was counted a single time. This chain links TRBV7-2 with TRBJ1-4; no clear D. Germline lookup yields CDR1 SGHTA and CDR2 FQGNSA. V shed 1 base and J shed 8 bases, with 20 bases lying between them. This CDR3 is built from 17 residues. The CDR3 here is CASSLGAVPKAREKLFF. DNA for the CDR3: TGTGCCAGCAGCTTAGGGGCAGTTCCAAAGGCCCGCGAAAAACTGTTTTTT.

V is TRBV5-1 and J is TRBJ1-2; 7 bases are a match to TRBD1. The J segment lost 1 base and the V segment lost 3 bases, leaving 0 bases of the junction unmatched. CDR3 length: 13 residues. CDR1 is SGHRS and CDR2 is YFSETQ in the germline V gene. The DNA of the CDR3 is TGCGCCAGCAGCTACAGGGGTAACTATGGCTACACCTTC. It is translated as CASSYRGNYGYTF.

The genes are TRBV4-1 and TRBJ1-2, with 7 bases that match TRBD1. This CDR3 comprises 14 residues. From germline, CDR1 is MGHRA and CDR2 YSYEKL. J gave up 1 base and V 9 bases, and 8 bases lay outside the gene matches. The CDR3 region has the DNA TGCGCCAGTACAAGGACAGGATTTAACTATGGCTACACCTTC. Its protein product is CASTRTGFNYGYTF.

This clone has more than one count but fewer than ten. This CDR3 is CASSLERAKDSTDTQYF. The CDR3 nucleotides read TGTGCCAGCAGCTTAGAAAGGGCCAAGGATAGCACAGATACGCAGTATTTT. The genes are TRBV11-3 and TRBJ2-3; no reliable D call. Trimming took 0 bases from V and 0 from J, leaving 13 bases between them. The CDR3 is 17 residues long. Germline lookup yields CDR1 SGHNT and CDR2 YENEEA.

The CDR3 loop is CASSQGGAKEQFF. CDR3 nucleotide sequence: TGTGCCAGCAGCCAAGGGGGGGCCAAAGAGCAGTTCTTC. The V call is TRBV3-1 (or the pseudogene TRBV3-2), the J call TRBJ2-1; D tentatively reads TRBD1 or TRBD2 (6 bases each). Germline values: CDR1 LGHDT, CDR2 YNNKEL (reference sequence). This CDR3 is 13 amino acids long. Trimming removed 1 base at V and 10 bases at J, with 11 bases between.

This chain connects TRBV5-6 to TRBJ2-1; 10 bases align to TRBD2. The V segment lost 1 base and the J segment 7 bases; nucleotides outside the gene matches: 2. The CDR3 has 14 amino acids. Per germline, CDR1 SGHDT and CDR2 YYEEEE. The CDR3 DNA reads TGTGCCAGCAGCTTGAGAGCGGGGGGGAATGAGCAGTTCTTC. Translated, it gives CASSLRAGGNEQFF.

This clone has a single count. V and J are TRBV2 and TRBJ2-2; TRBD1 aligns across 7 bases. Germline V CDR1 and CDR2: SNHLY, FYNNEI. The CDR3 consists of 15 residues. Trimming removed 8 bases from V and 4 bases from J; junction bases left unmatched: 10. CDR3 loop: CASHPTGLGTGELFF. CDR3 nucleotide sequence: TGTGCCAGCCACCCGACAGGGCTGGGCACCGGGGAGCTGTTTTTT.

CDR3 sequence (DNA): TGTGCCAGCATTAGGGAGGTAGGGGGCGCGATCTCTGAAGCTTTCTTT. Translated: CASIREVGGAISEAFF. The V and J genes are TRBV2 and TRBJ1-1, with 7 bases that match TRBD1. Unmatched junction bases numbered 17, after V lost 7 bases and J lost 6 bases. The germline V gene encodes CDR1 SNHLY and CDR2 FYNNEI. The CDR3 totals 16 residues.

The V gene is TRBV11-3, the J gene TRBJ2-1; D unresolved. V lost 4 bases, J lost 0 bases, and 13 bases lay in between. Looked up from germline, CDR1 is SGHNT and CDR2 is YENEEA. The CDR3 runs to 16 residues. The DNA of the CDR3 is TGTGCCAGCAGCTCCACGTACGCCAGCTCCTACAATGAGCAGTTCTTC. Protein product: CASSSTYASSYNEQFF. Together with reference TRBV11-3 and TRBJ2-1, the CDR3 gives the full variable domain: EAGVVQSPRYKIIEKKQPVAFWCNPISGHNTLYWYLQNLGQGPELLIRYENEEAVDDSQLPKDRFSAERLKGVDSTLKIQPAELGDSAVYLCASSSTYASSYNEQFFGPGTRLTVL.

CDR3 residues: CASSLAGAGEAFF. In DNA form, the CDR3 reads TGTGCCAGCAGCTTAGCTGGGGCCGGTGAAGCTTTCTTT. The chain couples TRBV11-2 to TRBJ1-1; D is perhaps TRBD1 (5 bases). Trimming took 1 base from V and 7 from J, leaving 10 bases between them. The CDR3 contains 13 residues. Germline V gives CDR1 SGHAT, CDR2 FQNNGV.

The rearrangement uses TRBV29-1 and TRBJ2-7, with TRBD1 matching over 7 bases. The CDR3 consists of 16 residues. V shed 0 bases, J shed 5 bases, and the junction held 13 bases outside the gene matches. Per germline, CDR1 SQVTM and CDR2 ANQGSEA. CDR3 nucleotides: TGCAGCGTTGAAGATACGCCAGTGACAGGGTACAACGAGCAGTACTTC. This encodes CSVEDTPVTGYNEQYF.

V gene TRBV19 combines with J gene TRBJ1-2; unclear D gene. Germline V gene data show CDR1 as LNHDA and CDR2 as SQIVND (reference sequence). The CDR3 consists of 15 residues. V was shortened by 5 bases and J by 3 bases, with 16 bases between the two germline ends. The CDR3 region has the DNA TGTGCCAGTAGTCCGTCGGCAGGAGGTTACTATGGCTACACCTTC. This encodes CASSPSAGGYYGYTF.

The rearrangement uses TRBV12-3 or TRBV12-4 and TRBJ1-2; the D gene is possibly TRBD1 (5 bases). The CDR3 spans 11 residues. V lost 3 bases and J 7 bases, leaving 6 bases between the germline ends. The CDR3 DNA is TGTGCCAGCAGTTTGGGACTTGGCTACACCTTC. The encoded protein is CASSLGLGYTF.

The rearrangement joins TRBV6-4 to TRBJ2-3; D is perhaps TRBD1 or TRBD2 (5 bases each). Germline CDR1 MRHNA, CDR2 SNTAGT. V lost 4 bases and J 0 bases, leaving 5 bases between the germline ends. The CDR3 is made up of 13 amino acids. Written as DNA, the CDR3 is TGTGCCAGCAGTGGGGGGAGCACAGATACGCAGTATTTT. It specifies CASSGGSTDTQYF.

This clone was observed a single time. The V gene is TRBV6-5, the J gene TRBJ2-7; D perhaps matches TRBD1 (5 bases). The length of the CDR3 is 12 residues. The germline gives CDR1 MNHEY, CDR2 SVGAGI. The V end was cut by 6 bases, the J end by 3 bases, with 9 bases between. The CDR3 here is CASRKDSYEQYF. CDR3 nucleotide sequence: TGTGCCAGCAGAAAAGACAGCTACGAGCAGTACTTC.

J is TRBJ1-1 and V is TRBV7-9; 8 bases map to TRBD1. The CDR3 length is 14 residues. Germline V gives CDR1 SEHNR, CDR2 FQNEAQ (reference sequence). The J segment lost 8 bases and the V segment lost 5 bases, leaving 10 bases of the junction unmatched. CDR3 sequence: CASSTNQGAWEAFF. CDR3 sequence (DNA): TGTGCCAGCAGCACCAACCAGGGGGCGTGGGAAGCTTTCTTT. The full variable domain, its missing parts supplied by reference TRBV7-9 and TRBJ1-1, is DTGVSQNPRHKITKRGQNVTFRCDPISEHNRLYWYRQTLGQGPEFLTYFQNEAQLEKSRLLSDRFSAERPKGSFSTLEIQRTEQGDSAMYLCASSTNQGAWEAFFGQGTRLTVV.

V gene TRBV18 combines with J gene TRBJ1-4; 7 nucleotides align to TRBD1. Germline V CDR1 and CDR2: KGHSH, LQKENI. The CDR3 totals 17 residues. J gave up 0 bases and V 5 bases, and 9 bases lay outside the gene matches. CDR3 nucleotide sequence: TGTGCCAGCTCATCGACAGGGAGGGGTGCAACTAATGAAAAACTGTTTTTT. Amino acids: CASSSTGRGATNEKLFF. The full variable domain, its missing parts supplied by reference TRBV18 and TRBJ1-4, is NAGVMQNPRHLVRRRGQEARLRCSPMKGHSHVYWYRQLPEEGLKFMVYLQKENIIDESGMPKERFSAEFPKEGPSILRIQQVVRGDSAAYFCASSSTGRGATNEKLFFGSGTQLSVL.

The rearrangement uses TRBV7-8 and TRBJ1-4, with a possible D match to TRBD1 (6 bases). From germline, CDR1 is SGHVS and CDR2 FQNEAQ. The germline V and J ends were trimmed by 4 bases and 7 bases, with 19 bases remaining between them. The CDR3 loop spans 16 amino acids. CDR3 nucleotides: TGTGCCAGCAGCTCTCGGGACACCTTTTTAGGTGAAAAACTGTTTTTT. Amino acids: CASSSRDTFLGEKLFF.

The V and J genes are TRBV5-1 and TRBJ2-3; D unclear. CDR3 length equals 14 residues. Trimming stripped 0 bases from V and 0 bases from J, with 5 bases between. Germline V CDR1 and CDR2: SGHRS, YFSETQ. The CDR3 region has the DNA TGCGCCAGCAGCTTGGGCAGTAGCACAGATACGCAGTATTTT. This translates into CASSLGSSTDTQYF.

This rearrangement joins TRBV28 to TRBJ2-3; 8 nucleotides match TRBD1. The CDR3 covers 15 residues. The V and J ends lost 1 base and 3 bases, in that order; junction bases with no gene match: 3. Germline loops: CDR1 MDHEN, CDR2 SYDVKM. CDR3 DNA: TGTGCCAGCAGTTTATTGCAGGGGGCAACAGATACGCAGTATTTT. Translation: CASSLLQGATDTQYF.

On this clone: At the DNA level, this CDR3 is encoded by other sequences in the same sample as well. This chain links TRBV20-1 with TRBJ2-2; 12 bases agree with TRBD2. V dropped 3 bases and J dropped 3; count of bases not matched to a gene: 5. CDR1 DFQATT and CDR2 SNEGSKA come from the germline V gene (reference sequence). There are 16 residues in the CDR3. The CDR3 nucleotides are TGCAGTGCTAGTAATCTAGCGGGGGGGGACACCGGGGAGCTGTTTTTT. Its protein product is CSASNLAGGDTGELFF.

This chain links TRBV19 with TRBJ1-1; D gene uncertain. The CDR3 is made up of 12 amino acids. Per germline, CDR1 LNHDA and CDR2 SQIVND (reference sequence). The V gene lost 4 bases and the J gene lost 1 base, with 4 bases spanning the gap. Here the CDR3 reads CASSTGNTEAFF. CDR3 nucleotides: TGTGCCAGTAGTACGGGGAACACTGAAGCTTTCTTT.

The CDR3 DNA follows: TGTGCCAGCAGTAGCGAGCGGGAGGAGGACGAGCAGTACTTC. Protein sequence: CASSSEREEDEQYF. V gene TRBV2 combines with J gene TRBJ2-7; 9 nucleotides align to TRBD2. The CDR3 spans 14 residues. After removal of 5 bases from V and 5 bases from J, the junction contained 7 bases not matched to a gene. Germline CDR1 and CDR2: SNHLY and FYNNEI.

This chain links TRBV19 with TRBJ2-7; tentative D call: TRBD1 (7 bases). The CDR3 loop spans 15 amino acids. The germline V and J ends were trimmed by 8 bases and 3 bases, with 20 bases remaining between them. CDR1 is LNHDA and CDR2 is SQIVND in the germline V gene (reference sequence). The CDR3 nucleotides are TGTGCCAGTTCCCCGGCGGGACAGCCCCACTACGAGCAGTACTTC. Protein product: CASSPAGQPHYEQYF.

V and J are TRBV6-2 or TRBV6-3 and TRBJ1-5, with D maybe TRBD1 (5 bases). The ends were cut back, 6 bases at V and 0 bases at J, with 15 bases in the middle. The CDR3 sequence is 16 residues long. Germline CDR1 MNHEY, CDR2 SVGEGT. The CDR3 DNA reads TGTGCCAGCAGCCACCACAGGTCGGATAGCAATCAGCCCCAGCATTTT. It encodes CASSHHRSDSNQPQHF.

The V call is TRBV5-1, the J call TRBJ2-3; 14 bases match TRBD2. The J segment lost 5 bases and the V segment lost 7 bases, leaving 6 bases of the junction unmatched. The CDR3 has 15 amino acids. Per the germline V gene, CDR1 is SGHRS and CDR2 is YFSETQ. The CDR3 region is CASHEGLAGVDTQYF. The CDR3 coding sequence is TGCGCCAGCCACGAGGGACTAGCGGGGGTAGATACGCAGTATTTT. Full variable domain (remainder filled in from reference TRBV5-1 and TRBJ2-3): KAGVTQTPRYLIKTRGQQVTLSCSPISGHRSVSWYQQTPGQGLQFLFEYFSETQRNKGNFPGRFSGRQFSNSRSEMNVSTLELGDSALYLCASHEGLAGVDTQYFGPGTRLTVL.